These T cell receptor beta chains were read from a single sample in a study of beta chain features in type 1 diabetes. Produced via immunoSEQ multiplex PCR; TCRdb's table is partial and in-frame only. The top ten hold about 0.092% of the sample, which has about 230,000 clones, 16% seen once. Sequencing input: naive CD4+ T cells from blood. The receptor set was obtained from a man aged 25 to 40 with type 1 diabetes. Both conserved end residues are part of each CDR3. The D gene is left open where the match is weak. Where a row states a size, it is once, few, many or the class of an expanded clone; other rows omit it.

NA	TRBJ1-1	TRBV29-1	few	TGCAGCGTTAGTGCCAGACTTAACACTGAAGCTTTCTTT	CSVSARLNTEAFF
NA	TRBJ2-1	TRBV6-6	NA	TGTGCCAGCAGGCTGACAGTAGGCAATGAGCAGTTCTTC	CASRLTVGNEQFF
TRBD1	TRBJ1-5	TRBV7-8	NA	TGTGCCAGCAACCGACAGGGCCTGAATCAGCCCCAGCATTTT	CASNRQGLNQPQHF
NA	TRBJ2-5	TRBV5-4	NA	TGTGCCAGCAGCATCACAGGGACGAGCGAGACCCAGTACTTC	CASSITGTSETQYF
TRBD1	TRBJ1-1	TRBV28	few	TGTGCCAGCAGTCTCACAGGGGCGAACACTGAAGCTTTCTTT	CASSLTGANTEAFF
NA	TRBJ2-3	TRBV9	NA	TGTGCCAGCAGCGTAGATCGAGCGGAGACCACAGATACGCAGTATTTT	CASSVDRAETTDTQYF
NA	TRBJ2-1	TRBV4-1	few	TGCGCCAGCAGCCAAGATTCCGGTGACTACAATGAGCAGTTCTTC	CASSQDSGDYNEQFF
NA	TRBJ2-3	TRBV7-2	NA	TGTGCCAGCAGCTTTAGACAGGACACAGATACGCAGTATTTT	CASSFRQDTDTQYF
TRBD2	TRBJ2-1	TRBV5-1	few	TGCGCCAGCAGCCATGGACTAGCGATCTACAATGAGCAGTTCTTC	CASSHGLAIYNEQFF
NA	TRBJ2-4	TRBV29-1	NA	TGCAGCGTTGTATTTACAGGGCTAGCCAAAAACATTCAGTACTTC	CSVVFTGLAKNIQYF
TRBD1	TRBJ2-3	TRBV7-2	NA	TGTGCCAGCAGCTTAGGACAGGGGCGATTTGCAGATACGCAGTATTTT	CASSLGQGRFADTQYF
NA	TRBJ2-7	TRBV25-1	few	TGTGCCAGCAGTGAATATACCGGGTCCTACGAGCAGTACTTC	CASSEYTGSYEQYF
NA	TRBJ2-5	TRBV18	once	TGTGCCAGCTCACCACTATTAGGGACCCAGTACTTC	CASSPLLGTQYF
NA	TRBJ2-1	TRBV7-9	NA	TGTGCCAGCAGCTTACAGTCCGGACAAGAGCAGTTCTTC	CASSLQSGQEQFF
NA	TRBJ2-1	TRBV12-5	few	TGTGCTAGTGGTTTTGGGCCGGGGGCGAACTACAATGAGCAGTTCTTC	CASGFGPGANYNEQFF
NA	TRBJ2-3	TRBV29-1	NA	TGCAGCGAGACTAGTGTTGTCGGAGATACGCAGTATTTT	CSETSVVGDTQYF
NA	TRBJ1-5	TRBV7-9	NA	TGTGCCAGCAGCCGACAGGCTAATCAGCCCCAGCATTTT	CASSRQANQPQHF
NA	TRBJ1-1	TRBV28	few	TGTGCCAGCAGTTTGACAGGCCCAGCGAACACTGAAGCTTTCTTT	CASSLTGPANTEAFF
TRBD1	TRBJ2-7	TRBV28	few	TGTGCCAGCAGGTGGGACAGCTCCTACGAGCAGTACTTC	CASRWDSSYEQYF
NA	TRBJ1-2	TRBV2	NA	TGTGCCAGCAGTGAGCAGATGGAATATGGCTACACCTTC	CASSEQMEYGYTF
NA	TRBJ1-2	TRBV7-2	few	TGTGCCAGCAGCTTTTCCCGGGCCGGGGCAGTTAACTATGGCTACACCTTC	CASSFSRAGAVNYGYTF
NA	TRBJ2-7	TRBV30	NA	TGTGCCTGGAGTGTAGTCGGAGCCGCGACCTCCTACGAGCAGTACTTC	CAWSVVGAATSYEQYF
TRBD2	TRBJ2-5	TRBV11-2	NA	TGTGCCAGCAGCTTAGGACTAGCGGGAATCCAAGAGACCCAGTACTTC	CASSLGLAGIQETQYF
NA	TRBJ1-5	TRBV30	NA	TGTGCCTGGAGTGTAAACTCTGGGAGCAATCAGCCCCAGCATTTT	CAWSVNSGSNQPQHF
NA	TRBJ1-1	TRBV29-1	NA	TGCAGCGCGACAGTGCAGAACACTGAAGCTTTCTTT	CSATVQNTEAFF
NA	TRBJ2-1	TRBV29-1	few	TGCAGCGTTGGCTACCTCATGCGGACCAATGAGCAGTTCTTC	CSVGYLMRTNEQFF
NA	TRBJ2-5	TRBV6-6	few	TGTGCCAGCAGTTACTATATCCAGGGAAAAGGGGAGACCCAGTACTTC	CASSYYIQGKGETQYF
NA	TRBJ1-4	TRBV30	few	TGTGCCTCCAGGGTGCGGGAGTGGAGTGAAAAACTGTTTTTT	CASRVREWSEKLFF
NA	TRBJ2-3	TRBV27	NA	TGTGCCAGCAGTTTGGAGAGGACAGATACGCAGTATTTT	CASSLERTDTQYF
NA	TRBJ2-1	TRBV28	few	TGTGCCAGCGGGGGAAACACATACAATGAGCAGTTCTTC	CASGGNTYNEQFF
NA	TRBJ2-5	TRBV25-1	NA	TGTGCCAGCAGTGAATGGTGGCTGCAACAAGAGACCCAGTACTTC	CASSEWWLQQETQYF
NA	TRBJ2-1	TRBV5-4	once	TGTGCCAGCAGCTTGAGGGGCAGCCTCCTGTACAATGAGCAGTTCTTC	CASSLRGSLLYNEQFF
TRBD1	TRBJ1-1	TRBV29-1	few	TGCAGCGTTGCGAGGGGGCTGAACACTGAAGCTTTCTTT	CSVARGLNTEAFF
NA	TRBJ2-1	TRBV2	NA	TGTGCCAGCAGTTTAGCGGTTCCCTCCTACAATGAGCAGTTCTTC	CASSLAVPSYNEQFF
NA	TRBJ2-1	TRBV25-1	NA	TGTGCCAGCAGTGAATATAGGGGCAGGGGTAATGAGCAGTTCTTC	CASSEYRGRGNEQFF
NA	TRBJ2-1	TRBV6-5	NA	TGTGCCAGCAGTTACTCGAGGCAGGGTCAGCAGTTCTTC	CASSYSRQGQQFF
NA	TRBJ2-5	TRBV5-6	few	TGTGCCAGCAGCTTCTCTGAAGAGACCCAGTACTTC	CASSFSEETQYF
NA	TRBJ2-2	TRBV20-1	few	TGCAGTGCTAGGAAGGAAGGGGAGCTGTTTTTT	CSARKEGELFF
NA	TRBJ1-1	TRBV5-1	NA	TGCGCCAGCAGCACGGACGGGAACACTGAAGCTTTCTTT	CASSTDGNTEAFF
TRBD1	TRBJ2-5	TRBV9	NA	TGTGCCAGCAGCGCGTTCACAGGGGGCTGGGAAGAGACCCAGTACTTC	CASSAFTGGWEETQYF
TRBD1	TRBJ2-7	TRBV5-1	few	TGCGCCAGCAGCTTGGCGGACAGGGGTTACGAGCAGTACTTC	CASSLADRGYEQYF
TRBD2	TRBJ2-3	TRBV5-1	few	TGCGCCAGCAGCCCAATAGCGGGGGATAGCACAGATACGCAGTATTTT	CASSPIAGDSTDTQYF
NA	TRBJ2-7	TRBV18	NA	TGTGCCAGCTCATCACAGGGCTACGAGCAGTACTTC	CASSSQGYEQYF
TRBD1	TRBJ2-7	TRBV30	NA	TGTGCCTGGAGCGATTCCGGGACAGGGCACTCCGAGCAGTACTTC	CAWSDSGTGHSEQYF
TRBD1	TRBJ2-1	TRBV9	few	TGTGCCAGCAGCGTAGAGCCAGGGGGCAATGAGCAGTTCTTC	CASSVEPGGNEQFF
NA	TRBJ2-2	TRBV6-5	NA	TGTGCCAGCAGTTCCCGACCCGGGAACACCGGGGAGCTGTTTTTT	CASSSRPGNTGELFF
NA	TRBJ2-1	TRBV18	NA	TGTGCCAGCTCACCCGCGGGCAGGGGAGTCAATGAGCAGTTCTTC	CASSPAGRGVNEQFF
NA	TRBJ2-3	TRBV2	NA	TGTGCCAGCAGTGCTGGCGGGACTAGCACAGATACGCAGTATTTT	CASSAGGTSTDTQYF
TRBD2	TRBJ2-7	TRBV15	NA	TGTGCCACCCGGATGACTAGCGGGGAGTACGAGCAGTACTTC	CATRMTSGEYEQYF
NA	TRBJ1-5	TRBV2	NA	TGTGCCACCAAAGGGGGGAGCGGTCAGCCCCAGCATTTT	CATKGGSGQPQHF
NA	TRBJ2-6	TRBV28	NA	TGTGCCAGCAGTTTGGAGGGCTCTGGGGCCAACGTCCTGACTTTC	CASSLEGSGANVLTF
NA	TRBJ2-5	TRBV4-2	few	TGTGCCAGCAGCTCCCGAAGAAAGGGTACGTCAGGAGAGACCCAGTACTTC	CASSSRRKGTSGETQYF
NA	TRBJ2-4	TRBV23-1	few	TGCGCCAGCAGTCAATCAGAGCGACAGTCCCGAGCCAAAAACATTCAGTACTTC	CASSQSERQSRAKNIQYF